The 31 T cell receptor beta chains given below trace back to one sample, sequenced in a study of T cell changes during pregnancy in multiple sclerosis. Clones were sequenced by immunoSEQ multiplex PCR, and TCRdb holds only the in-frame ones, with some missing. The sample carries fewer than 95,000 clones, 80% to 95% recorded once. Sequenced material: peripheral blood, taken in the first trimester of pregnancy. The receptor set was obtained from a female donor in good health, enrolled as a control in a pregnancy study.

The chain has TRBV15 and TRBJ2-3; TRBD2 is a possible D gene (6 bases). Trimming pared 1 base from V and 8 bases from J, leaving 25 bases between. Germline CDR1 is LNHNV and CDR2 is YYDKDF (reference sequence). The CDR3 extends over 18 amino acids. CDR3 loop: CATSRGSVGGKIGGTQYF. In nucleotides, the CDR3 is TGTGCCACCAGCAGAGGGTCAGTCGGGGGAAAAATAGGAGGTACGCAGTATTTT.

Only one count was recorded for this clone. This chain joins TRBV15 and TRBJ2-7, with 9 bases fitting TRBD2. The CDR3 extends over 14 amino acids. V shed 4 bases and J 3 bases; nucleotides not matched to a gene: 4. Germline values: CDR1 LNHNV, CDR2 YYDKDF (reference sequence). The chain's CDR3 is CATSIVSGSYEQYF. CDR3 coding DNA: TGTGCCACCAGCATTGTTAGCGGGAGCTACGAGCAGTACTTC.

This chain joins TRBV28 and TRBJ2-1; TRBD2 matches 14 bases. Germline V gene data show CDR1 as MDHEN and CDR2 as SYDVKM. The trim removed 6 bases at V and 0 bases at J, leaving 10 bases unmatched. The CDR3 contains 19 residues. This CDR3 is CASSRGLAGGLSSYNEQFF. The CDR3 DNA follows: TGTGCCAGCAGCCGAGGACTAGCGGGGGGTTTAAGCTCCTACAATGAGCAGTTCTTC. Combining the CDR3 with reference TRBV28 and TRBJ2-1 gives the whole variable domain DVKVTQSSRYLVKRTGEKVFLECVQDMDHENMFWYRQDPGLGLRLIYFSYDVKMKEKGDIPEGYSVSREKKERFSLILESASTNQTSMYLCASSRGLAGGLSSYNEQFFGPGTRLTVL.

V gene TRBV4-2 combines with J gene TRBJ2-1; TRBD2 matches at 11 bases. V was pared by 0 bases and J by 9 bases, with 10 bases of the junction left unmatched. Germline CDR1 is LGHNA and CDR2 is YNFKEQ. The CDR3 sequence is 17 residues long. The CDR3: CASSQEEYRLAGGEQFF. DNA for the CDR3: TGTGCCAGCAGCCAAGAAGAGTATAGGCTAGCGGGAGGTGAGCAGTTCTTC.

This clone appeared once. The V and J genes are TRBV5-5 and TRBJ1-4; D is perhaps TRBD1 (6 bases). Germline CDR1 is SGHKS and CDR2 is YYEKEE (reference sequence). V was cut by 4 bases and J by 1 base, with 8 bases left in between. This CDR3 comprises 14 residues. The CDR3 loop is CASSPTGTNEKLFF. For the CDR3, the DNA is TGTGCCAGCAGCCCGACAGGAACTAATGAAAAACTGTTTTTT.

The rearrangement joins TRBV6-5 to TRBJ2-7, with TRBD1 identical over 9 bases. Trimming cost V 8 bases and J 6 bases; bases outside gene matches: 11. This CDR3 is built from 14 residues. Per germline, CDR1 MNHEY and CDR2 SVGAGI. Written as DNA, the CDR3 is TGTGCCAGCCGGACCGGGACAGGGTGGGGCGAGCAGTACTTC. It yields the protein CASRTGTGWGEQYF.

V is TRBV6-5 and J is TRBJ1-4; D is ambiguous. Germline CDR1 and CDR2: MNHEY and SVGAGI. The CDR3 is 11 amino acids. Trimming stripped 5 bases from V and 10 bases from J, with 8 bases between. The CDR3 protein is CASSPGRKLFF. CDR3 DNA: TGTGCCAGCAGTCCCGGGAGAAAACTGTTTTTT.

This chain uses TRBV28 with TRBJ1-2; 12 bases line up with TRBD1. Germline-derived CDR1 and CDR2 are MDHEN and SYDVKM. The CDR3 length is 14 residues. With 6 bases clipped from V and 8 bases from J, the junction kept 7 bases outside the gene matches. DNA for the CDR3: TGTGCCAGCAGAGAAACCGGGACAGGGGGCGGCTACACCTTC. Its translation: CASRETGTGGGYTF.

The gene calls are TRBV30 and TRBJ1-6; TRBD1 matches 7 bases. CDR3 length: 13 residues. The germline V gene encodes CDR1 GTSNPN and CDR2 SVGIG (reference sequence). After removal of 2 bases from V and 10 bases from J, the junction contained 5 bases not matched to a gene. The chain's CDR3 is CAWSPTGDSPLHF. CDR3 DNA: TGTGCCTGGAGTCCAACAGGGGACTCACCCCTCCACTTT.

This rearrangement joins TRBV5-1 to TRBJ2-2; 9 nucleotides align to TRBD2. The V segment lost 0 bases and the J segment 7 bases; nucleotides outside the gene matches: 4. The germline V gene encodes CDR1 SGHRS and CDR2 YFSETQ. CDR3 length equals 15 residues. The CDR3: CASSLDSGSIGELFF. In nucleotides, the CDR3 is TGCGCCAGCAGCTTGGATAGCGGGAGTATCGGGGAGCTGTTTTTT.

V is TRBV28 and J is TRBJ2-3, with no clear D. This CDR3 has 13 amino acids. Between the trimmed V and J ends, which lost 8 bases and 2 bases, there was a span of 11 bases. Per the germline V gene, CDR1 is MDHEN and CDR2 is SYDVKM. CDR3 DNA sequence: TGTGCCAGCGGCGTGACTTACACAGATACGCAGTATTTT. It is translated as CASGVTYTDTQYF.

The CDR3 sequence is CASSLARGLEQYF. In DNA form, the CDR3 reads TGTGCCAGCAGCTTAGCCAGGGGTTTGGAGCAGTACTTC. The J gene is TRBJ2-7, the V gene TRBV7-8; possible D gene TRBD1, 6 bases. Trimming pared 0 bases from V and 7 bases from J, leaving 10 bases between. CDR3 size: 13 residues. Germline assignment: CDR1 SGHVS and CDR2 FQNEAQ. The full variable domain, completed using reference TRBV7-8 and TRBJ2-7, is GAGVSQSPRYKVAKRGQDVALRCDPISGHVSLFWYQQALGQGPEFLTYFQNEAQLDKSGLPSDRFFAERPEGSVSTLKIQRTQQEDSAVYLCASSLARGLEQYFGPGTRLTVT.

This clone appeared a few times. The V call is TRBV5-1, the J call TRBJ1-1, with D possibly TRBD1 on 5 matching bases. Trimming took off 4 bases at V and 3 bases at J, with 19 bases between the two ends. The CDR3 totals 16 residues. Germline assignment: CDR1 SGHRS and CDR2 YFSETQ. The DNA of the CDR3 is TGCGCCAGCAGCCAGGACCCAGGGTGGGGGGACACTGAAGCTTTCTTT. Its protein is CASSQDPGWGDTEAFF.

The J gene is TRBJ2-7, the V gene TRBV5-1; TRBD1 agrees at 8 bases. This CDR3 region has 14 residues. V trimming: 4 bases; J trimming: 5 bases; junction bases outside the gene matches: 8. Germline values: CDR1 SGHRS, CDR2 YFSETQ. The CDR3: CASSPGQGIDEQYF. The CDR3 nucleotides are TGCGCCAGCAGCCCCGGACAGGGAATCGACGAGCAGTACTTC.

This clone was detected a few times. The chain has TRBV10-3 and TRBJ2-2; 8 bases line up with TRBD2. Germline V CDR1 and CDR2: ENHRY, SYGVKD. The CDR3 consists of 13 residues. V trimming: 8 bases; J trimming: 8 bases; junction bases outside the gene matches: 7. The CDR3 reads CAIPSGGVGELFF. In DNA, the CDR3 is TGTGCCATCCCCTCCGGGGGGGTGGGGGAGCTGTTTTTT.

The J gene is TRBJ1-2, the V gene TRBV5-4, with 12 bases fitting TRBD1. Germline CDR1 and CDR2: SGHNT and YYREEE (reference sequence). V dropped 4 bases and J dropped 8; count of bases not matched to a gene: 6. The CDR3 has 14 residues. In DNA form, the CDR3 reads TGTGCCAGCAGCCTGGGACAGGGGGCTGAAGGCTACACCTTC. This gives the protein CASSLGQGAEGYTF.

The chain couples TRBV6-5 to TRBJ1-5; D is perhaps TRBD1 (6 bases). This CDR3 has 15 amino acids. V was shortened by 6 bases and J by 1 base, with 13 bases between the two germline ends. The germline CDR1 and CDR2 sequences are MNHEY and SVGAGI. The CDR3 sequence is CASSSTGLSNQPQHF. Here the CDR3 DNA reads TGTGCCAGCAGCTCCACAGGGTTAAGCAATCAGCCCCAGCATTTT.

CDR3 protein: CASSGDRSSYEQYF. CDR3 in DNA: TGCGCCAGCAGCGGGGACAGGAGCTCCTACGAGCAGTACTTC. The gene calls are TRBV5-1 and TRBJ2-7; TRBD1 matches 8 bases. V lost 4 bases to trimming and J lost 0 bases; unmatched junction nucleotides: 3. The germline V gene has CDR1 SGHRS and CDR2 YFSETQ. The CDR3 totals 14 residues.

The rearrangement links TRBV7-2 to TRBJ1-4; 11 bases fit TRBD1. Germline V CDR1 and CDR2: SGHTA, FQGNSA. J lost 6 bases, V lost 1 base, and 7 bases had no gene match. This CDR3 is 17 amino acids long. CDR3 protein: CASSLDRTGGLDEKLFF. The CDR3 region has the DNA TGTGCCAGCAGCTTAGATCGGACAGGGGGCCTGGATGAAAAACTGTTTTTT.

The genes are TRBV6-1 and TRBJ2-7, with TRBD1 identical over 7 bases. This CDR3 spans 16 amino acids. With V trimmed by 2 bases and J by 2 bases, 9 bases remained unmatched. From germline, CDR1 is MNHNS and CDR2 SASEGT. This CDR3 reads CASSESWGQPAYEQYF. The CDR3 DNA follows: TGTGCCAGCAGTGAAAGTTGGGGACAGCCCGCCTACGAGCAGTACTTC.

The chain joins TRBV27 to TRBJ1-5; a possible D gene is TRBD1 (6 bases). CDR1 MNHEY and CDR2 SMNVEV come from the germline V gene (reference sequence). Trimming took off 4 bases at V and 6 bases at J, with 13 bases between the two ends. There are 14 residues in the CDR3. CDR3 amino acids: CASSSQGGVQPQHF. The CDR3 nucleotides are TGTGCCAGCAGTTCACAGGGTGGAGTTCAGCCCCAGCATTTT.

The V and J genes are TRBV5-4 and TRBJ2-1, with D possibly being TRBD1 (6 bases). The V end was cut by 4 bases, the J end by 6 bases, with 11 bases between. In germline, CDR1 is SGHNT, CDR2 YYREEE (reference sequence). CDR3 length equals 13 residues. The CDR3 DNA follows: TGTGCCAGCAGCAGGACAGCGTTCAATGAGCAGTTCTTC. This gives the protein CASSRTAFNEQFF.

The J gene is TRBJ1-4, the V gene TRBV28, with D possibly being TRBD1 (5 bases). In germline, CDR1 is MDHEN, CDR2 SYDVKM. Trimming removed 8 bases at V and 8 bases at J, with 18 bases between. This CDR3 has 14 residues. In nucleotides, the CDR3 is TGTGCCAGCTTTGGGGCCCCAGATCAGGAAAAACTGTTTTTT. Translation gives CASFGAPDQEKLFF.

The V call is TRBV5-4, the J call TRBJ2-3, with 7 bases matching TRBD1. With V trimmed by 4 bases and J by 4 bases, 6 bases remained unmatched. CDR3 size: 14 residues. Germline V gene data show CDR1 as SGHNT and CDR2 as YYREEE (reference sequence). The CDR3 is CASSTRTGPDTQYF. CDR3 bases: TGTGCCAGCAGCACCCGGACAGGCCCAGATACGCAGTATTTT.

The chain has TRBV11-1 and TRBJ2-3, with D possibly being TRBD2 (7 bases). Germline CDR1 SGHAT, CDR2 FQDESV (reference sequence). V shed 5 bases and J shed 3 bases, with 12 bases lying between them. The length of the CDR3 is 14 residues. Here the CDR3 reads CASSGRDKTDTQYF. Here the CDR3 DNA reads TGTGCCAGCAGCGGGAGGGACAAAACAGATACGCAGTATTTT.

CDR3 sequence (DNA): TGTGCCAGCAGCTCGAGAGGGGACTTATTCTACTACGAGCAGTACTTC. Translated, it gives CASSSRGDLFYYEQYF. The chain has TRBV5-6 and TRBJ2-7; D might be TRBD2 (6 bases). Germline loops: CDR1 SGHDT, CDR2 YYEEEE. CDR3 length: 16 residues. V was cut by 3 bases and J by 3 bases, with 19 bases left in between.

The V and J genes are TRBV7-2 and TRBJ2-4, with 12 positions matching TRBD1. CDR1 and CDR2 (germline): SGHTA, FQGNSA. This CDR3 spans 17 amino acids. Unmatched junction bases numbered 2, after V lost 1 base and J lost 1 base. DNA of the CDR3: TGTGCCAGCAGCTTAGGGGGACAGGGGGCGGCCAAAAACATTCAGTACTTC. This encodes CASSLGGQGAAKNIQYF.

The chain carries TRBV12-5 and TRBJ2-1; 11 positions agree with TRBD2. V lost 4 bases to trimming and J lost 4 bases; unmatched junction nucleotides: 27. CDR1 is LGHNT, CDR2 FRNRAP, per germline. The CDR3 totals 23 residues. The CDR3, as DNA: TGTGCTAGTGGTTACCGTCCGACGGCAATCATGGGGTTGACTAGCGGGATATACAATGAGCAGTTCTTC. This gives the protein CASGYRPTAIMGLTSGIYNEQFF. Full variable domain (outside the CDR3, taken from reference TRBV12-5 and TRBJ2-1): DARVTQTPRHKVTEMGQEVTMRCQPILGHNTVFWYRQTMMQGLELLAYFRNRAPLDDSGMPKDRFSAEMPDATLATLKIQPSEPRDSAVYFCASGYRPTAIMGLTSGIYNEQFFGPGTRLTVL.

The genes are TRBV6-6 and TRBJ2-4; possible D gene TRBD1, 5 bases. This CDR3 has 16 amino acids. Germline V gene lookup returns CDR1 MNHNY and CDR2 SVGAGI (reference sequence). V was trimmed by 0 bases and J by 4 bases, leaving 13 bases between them. The CDR3 reads CASSYSGRQWKNIQYF. In DNA form, the CDR3 reads TGTGCCAGCAGTTACTCGGGGCGCCAGTGGAAAAACATTCAGTACTTC.

The chain links TRBV11-2 to TRBJ2-7; 8 nucleotides line up with TRBD1. The CDR3 totals 14 residues. The germline gives CDR1 SGHAT, CDR2 FQNNGV. V was clipped by 0 bases and J by 2 bases; unmatched bases: 0. For the CDR3, the DNA is TGTGCCAGCAGCTTAGACAGGGGGCCCTACGAGCAGTACTTC. Translated, it gives CASSLDRGPYEQYF.

The chain has TRBV5-4 and TRBJ2-1; D might be TRBD2 (5 bases). Germline V gives CDR1 SGHNT, CDR2 YYREEE (reference sequence). The CDR3 is made up of 16 amino acids. V lost 1 base and J 4 bases, leaving 15 bases between the germline ends. CDR3 sequence reads: CASSLWLASNYNEQFF. DNA for the CDR3: TGTGCCAGCAGCTTGTGGCTAGCCTCAAATTACAATGAGCAGTTCTTC.